These 20 T cell receptor beta chains were all obtained from the same sample, sequenced in a study of cytomegalovirus exposure and HLA in healthy donors. The PCR employed 60 Vbeta primers together with 13 Jbeta primers. The table came from immunoSEQ multiplex PCR; TCRdb's copy has only in-frame clones and leaves some out. The sample records 95,000 to 110,000 clones, around 60% being singletons. The source material was PBMCs. The receptors were gathered from a woman aged 50 to 60 in good health and CMV-seronegative.

Points on this clone: A read error may account for a junction end that differs from germline. The chain is built from TRBV7-2 and TRBJ2-7; TRBD2 matches at 12 bases. The length of the CDR3 is 13 residues. CDR1 is SGHTA and CDR2 is FQGNSA in the germline V gene. The CDR3 region is CASSLGLAGPPRF. CDR3 nucleotide sequence: TGTGCCAGCAGCTTGGGACTAGCGGGCCCCCCGAGATTC.

The gene calls are TRBV4-3 and TRBJ2-3; D might be TRBD2 (5 bases). CDR3 length: 16 amino acids. From germline, CDR1 is LGHNA and CDR2 YSLEER. The ends were cut back, 4 bases at V and 3 bases at J, with 17 bases in the middle. The CDR3 DNA follows: TGCGCCAGCAGCCTGGACTTCCCCCCTAGGACAGATACGCAGTATTTT. It encodes CASSLDFPPRTDTQYF.

The V gene is TRBV6-5, the J gene TRBJ1-4; D remains ambiguous. The germline gives CDR1 MNHEY, CDR2 SVGAGI. The CDR3 runs to 14 residues. The V end was cut by 6 bases, the J end by 5 bases, with 13 bases between. The CDR3 sequence is CASSYYRGNEKLFF. Here the CDR3 DNA reads TGTGCCAGCAGCTATTACCGGGGAAATGAAAAACTGTTTTTT.

The chain carries TRBV7-9 and TRBJ1-1, with D maybe TRBD1 (6 bases). This CDR3 has 12 residues. Germline V lookup: CDR1 SEHNR, CDR2 FQNEAQ (reference sequence). Trimming pared 6 bases from V and 5 bases from J, leaving 10 bases between. The CDR3 DNA is TGTGCCAGCAGAGTCACAGGGACTGAAGCTTTCTTT. As protein: CASRVTGTEAFF.

The chain joins TRBV27 to TRBJ2-3; no clear D gene. The CDR3 is 13 residues long. Germline-derived CDR1 and CDR2 are MNHEY and SMNVEV (reference sequence). The ends were cut back, 0 bases at V and 6 bases at J, with 7 bases in the middle. CDR3 DNA sequence: TGTGCCAGCAGTTTATCGATGGCCGATACGCAGTATTTT. It is translated as CASSLSMADTQYF.

The chain combines TRBV25-1 with TRBJ1-5; D possibly corresponds to TRBD1 (6 bases). The CDR3 spans 16 residues. Looked up from germline, CDR1 is MGHDK and CDR2 is SYGVNS. V shed 9 bases and J shed 4 bases, with 22 bases lying between them. The CDR3 protein is CARVTHFHRANQPQHF. CDR3 DNA sequence: TGTGCCAGGGTCACTCATTTTCACAGGGCGAATCAGCCCCAGCATTTT.

The chain joins TRBV30 to TRBJ1-6; no clear D. This CDR3 has 12 amino acids. CDR1 GTSNPN and CDR2 SVGIG come from the germline V gene (reference sequence). The ends were cut back, 0 bases at V and 5 bases at J, with 2 bases in the middle. The chain's CDR3 is CAWSVNNSPLHF. CDR3 in DNA: TGTGCCTGGAGTGTCAATAATTCACCCCTCCACTTT.

The chain employs TRBV7-2 and TRBJ2-7; D not resolved. From germline, CDR1 is SGHTA and CDR2 FQGNSA. The CDR3 runs to 14 residues. Between the trimmed V and J ends, which lost 5 bases and 0 bases, there was a span of 11 bases. CDR3 sequence reads: CASSLTEISYEQYF. The CDR3 DNA is TGTGCCAGCAGCCTAACAGAGATCTCCTACGAGCAGTACTTC.

V is TRBV5-1 and J is TRBJ2-5; TRBD2 aligns across 9 bases. J gave up 3 bases and V 0 bases, and 3 bases lay outside the gene matches. The CDR3 contains 15 residues. Germline CDR1 and CDR2: SGHRS and YFSETQ. CDR3 sequence: CASSLAVAGEETQYF. CDR3 nucleotide sequence: TGCGCCAGCAGCTTGGCCGTAGCGGGGGAAGAGACCCAGTACTTC.

The rearrangement links TRBV11-2 to TRBJ2-7; 12 nucleotides agree with TRBD1. V was pared by 2 bases and J by 6 bases, with 8 bases of the junction left unmatched. Per the germline V gene, CDR1 is SGHAT and CDR2 is FQNNGV. The CDR3 has 16 amino acids. The CDR3 spells CASSLIGDRGLIEQYF. The CDR3 bases are TGTGCCAGCAGCTTAATCGGGGACAGGGGGCTAATCGAGCAGTACTTC.

This chain joins TRBV7-2 and TRBJ1-4; tentative D call: TRBD1 (6 bases). V was cut by 4 bases and J by 7 bases, with 13 bases left in between. CDR3 length: 14 residues. Germline V gene data show CDR1 as SGHTA and CDR2 as FQGNSA. The CDR3: CASSSRGLSEKLFF. The CDR3, as DNA: TGTGCCAGCAGCTCCAGGGGTCTAAGTGAAAAACTGTTTTTT.

This clone appeared a few times. This chain connects TRBV29-1 to TRBJ2-3, with D possibly TRBD2 on 6 matching bases. The V gene lost 4 bases and the J gene lost 4 bases, with 12 bases spanning the gap. Germline-derived CDR1 and CDR2 are SQVTM and ANQGSEA. The CDR3 has 13 residues. The CDR3 DNA is TGCAGCGTTGCGGGAGCCGGCGCAGATACGCAGTATTTT. This sequence encodes CSVAGAGADTQYF.

This sequence joins TRBV5-4 and TRBJ1-4, with TRBD1 matching over 11 bases. The CDR3 runs 15 residues. The germline V gene encodes CDR1 SGHNT and CDR2 YYREEE (reference sequence). J lost 7 bases, V lost 0 bases, and 2 bases had no gene match. CDR3 nucleotides: TGTGCCAGCAGCTTGGGGGGACAGGGGGGTGAAAAACTGTTTTTT. Translation gives CASSLGGQGGEKLFF.

In its sample, this clone was seen a few times. Other DNA sequences within the sample encode an identical CDR3. V usage is TRBV7-9 and J usage is TRBJ2-1; TRBD1 aligns across 11 bases. The CDR3 has 15 amino acids. Trimming took 4 bases from V and 7 from J; bases not matched to a gene: 6. Looked up from germline, CDR1 is SEHNR and CDR2 is FQNEAQ (reference sequence). CDR3 sequence (DNA): TGTGCCAGCAGCTCCGGGACAGGGGGTTATAATGAGCAGTTCTTC. This gives the protein CASSSGTGGYNEQFF.

Only a few counts were recorded for this clone. The V call is TRBV18, the J call TRBJ2-1; tentative D call: TRBD2 (5 bases). This CDR3 spans 15 amino acids. Looked up from germline, CDR1 is KGHSH and CDR2 is LQKENI. V was shortened by 5 bases and J by 6 bases, with 17 bases between the two germline ends. The CDR3 sequence is CASSGPVQGLNEQFF. The CDR3 nucleotides are TGTGCCAGCTCAGGCCCGGTCCAAGGACTCAATGAGCAGTTCTTC.

This rearrangement joins TRBV10-1 to TRBJ2-2, with D hard to call. CDR1 is WNHNN and CDR2 is SYGVQD in the germline V gene (reference sequence). V lost 2 bases and J 0 bases, leaving 4 bases between the germline ends. The length of the CDR3 is 14 residues. CDR3: CASSEGSNTGELFF. The CDR3 nucleotides are TGCGCCAGCAGTGAGGGCTCGAACACCGGGGAGCTGTTTTTT.

This clone was counted a few times. This sequence may be a read error, since a much larger clone differs from it by one base. This chain uses TRBV7-2 with TRBJ1-5, with D possibly matching TRBD1 (6 bases). The germline CDR1 and CDR2 sequences are SGHTA and FQGNSA. The CDR3 has 14 residues. V lost 5 bases and J 3 bases, leaving 11 bases between the germline ends. The CDR3 DNA reads TGTGCCAGCAGCCCCCGGACAGCCAATCAGCCCCAGCATTTT. This gives the protein CASSPRTANQPQHF.

The gene calls are TRBV11-3 and TRBJ2-5, with D maybe TRBD1 (6 bases). The CDR3 has 15 amino acids. Looked up from germline, CDR1 is SGHNT and CDR2 is YENEEA. The V gene lost 1 base and the J gene lost 7 bases, with 16 bases spanning the gap. The CDR3 spells CASSLVQGPSRTQYF. The CDR3 DNA is TGTGCCAGCAGCTTAGTGCAGGGGCCGTCCCGGACCCAGTACTTC.

This clone has only a few counts. V is TRBV7-9 and J is TRBJ2-3, with D perhaps TRBD2 (6 bases). V was cut by 2 bases and J by 9 bases, with 12 bases left in between. CDR1 SEHNR and CDR2 FQNEAQ come from the germline V gene (reference sequence). The CDR3 covers 13 residues. The CDR3 loop reads CASSLLSGDTQYF. CDR3 bases: TGTGCCAGCAGCTTACTATCGGGAGACACGCAGTATTTT.

The chain uses TRBV5-1 and TRBJ2-1; D is ambiguous. Trimming cost V 2 bases and J 8 bases, with 17 bases left between them. Germline CDR1 and CDR2: SGHRS and YFSETQ. The CDR3 totals 15 residues. The CDR3 DNA reads as TGCGCCAGCAGCTTACCAGCTCGAAGAGGCGATGAGCAGTTCTTC. Its protein product is CASSLPARRGDEQFF. Full variable domain (missing parts from reference TRBV5-1 and TRBJ2-1): KAGVTQTPRYLIKTRGQQVTLSCSPISGHRSVSWYQQTPGQGLQFLFEYFSETQRNKGNFPGRFSGRQFSNSRSEMNVSTLELGDSALYLCASSLPARRGDEQFFGPGTRLTVL.